The 31 T cell receptor beta chains reported below all come from one sample, sequenced in a study of shared clonotypes between healthy human individuals. Profiled with immunoSEQ multiplex PCR; TCRdb holds only in-frame clones, not every one. The sample contains roughly 1 million clones, 75% to 80% of which appear only once. The sample consisted of memory CD4+ T cells from PBMCs. Subset denoted: CD45RA-negative fraction. Every receptor here comes from a man aged 18-30 years in good health. Some clones in this sample may be carry-over from other donors' samples.

The V gene is TRBV9, the J gene TRBJ1-2; D gene uncertain. Between the trimmed V and J ends, which lost 0 bases and 5 bases, there was a span of 8 bases. This CDR3 region has 13 residues. CDR1 is SGDLS, CDR2 YYNGEE, per germline. The CDR3 is CASSVGLLYGYTF. The DNA of the CDR3 is TGTGCCAGCAGCGTAGGTCTCTTATATGGCTACACCTTC.

The V and J genes are TRBV11-2 and TRBJ1-1; tentatively, D is TRBD1 (6 bases). The ends were cut back, 2 bases at V and 3 bases at J, with 10 bases in the middle. The CDR3 consists of 14 residues. From germline, CDR1 is SGHAT and CDR2 FQNNGV. Here the CDR3 DNA reads TGTGCCAGCAGCTTACAAACAGGGTACACTGAAGCTTTCTTT. Translating gives CASSLQTGYTEAFF.

The chain links TRBV11-2 to TRBJ2-2; D is possibly TRBD2 (6 bases). The CDR3 contains 14 residues. CDR1 SGHAT and CDR2 FQNNGV come from the germline V gene. V was shortened by 5 bases and J by 0 bases, with 7 bases between the two germline ends. The CDR3 nucleotides read TGTGCCAGCAGCCGACTAGCGAACACCGGGGAGCTGTTTTTT. It encodes CASSRLANTGELFF.

This chain joins TRBV10-3 and TRBJ2-2, with 10 bases identical to TRBD1. The junction had 10 bases not matched to a gene; V was cut back by 2 bases and J by 7 bases. Germline V CDR1 and CDR2: ENHRY, SYGVKD. This CDR3 contains 17 residues. The CDR3 loop is CAISEAKTGTGVGELFF. CDR3 nucleotides: TGTGCCATCAGTGAGGCCAAAACCGGGACAGGGGTCGGGGAGCTGTTTTTT.

This rearrangement joins TRBV7-3 to TRBJ2-7; the D gene is possibly TRBD1 (5 bases). V lost 2 bases, J lost 4 bases, and 9 bases lay in between. The germline gives CDR1 SGHTA, CDR2 FQGTGA. The CDR3 spans 13 residues. In DNA, the CDR3 is TGTGCCAGCAGCTTACAAAGGGGTTACGAGCAGTACTTC. Its protein product is CASSLQRGYEQYF.

The gene calls are TRBV2 and TRBJ2-1; D unresolved. The CDR3 is made up of 15 amino acids. Germline V gene sequence: CDR1 SNHLY, CDR2 FYNNEI. Trimming removed 4 bases from V and 1 base from J, with 11 bases in between. CDR3 DNA: TGTGCCAGCAGTGTATTGGTCGGGTCCTACAATGAGCAGTTCTTC. It encodes CASSVLVGSYNEQFF.

This clone appeared once. This chain joins TRBV27 and TRBJ1-5; D uncertain. This CDR3 has 13 amino acids. Germline-derived CDR1 and CDR2 are MNHEY and SMNVEV (reference sequence). V was clipped by 5 bases and J by 3 bases, with 8 bases between them. CDR3: CASSPQINQPQHF. CDR3 DNA sequence: TGTGCCAGCAGTCCTCAAATCAATCAGCCCCAGCATTTT.

This clone was seen just once. This sequence joins TRBV5-1 and TRBJ2-3; 10 bases fit TRBD2. CDR1 is SGHRS, CDR2 YFSETQ, per germline. Trimming took 1 base from V and 4 from J; bases not matched to a gene: 6. This CDR3 comprises 16 residues. In DNA form, the CDR3 reads TGCGCCAGCAGCTTGTCCCTAGCGGGAGACCCAGATACGCAGTATTTT. Translated: CASSLSLAGDPDTQYF.

The chain recombines TRBV18 with TRBJ2-2, with 13 bases that match TRBD2. Per the germline V gene, CDR1 is KGHSH and CDR2 is LQKENI. The CDR3 sequence is 20 residues long. V trimming: 6 bases; J trimming: 0 bases; junction bases outside the gene matches: 13. The chain's CDR3 is CASSPSSGTSGDANTGELFF. The CDR3 region has the DNA TGTGCCAGCTCCCCCTCTTCCGGGACTAGCGGGGACGCGAACACCGGGGAGCTGTTTTTT.

CDR3 protein: CASSPFRRGLTYEQYF. The CDR3 DNA is TGTGCCAGCAGTCCCTTTCGCAGGGGGTTAACCTACGAGCAGTACTTC. This chain links TRBV28 with TRBJ2-7; 7 nucleotides agree with TRBD1. CDR3 length: 16 amino acids. The V gene's germline CDR1 is MDHEN and CDR2 SYDVKM. The V and J ends lost 5 bases and 2 bases, in that order; junction bases with no gene match: 12. Complete variable domain (other parts from reference TRBV28 and TRBJ2-7): DVKVTQSSRYLVKRTGEKVFLECVQDMDHENMFWYRQDPGLGLRLIYFSYDVKMKEKGDIPEGYSVSREKKERFSLILESASTNQTSMYLCASSPFRRGLTYEQYFGPGTRLTVT.

The CDR3 coding sequence is TGCGCCAGCAGCTTCAGCCTAGCGGGAGTTGGTGAGCAGTACTTC. Encoded protein: CASSFSLAGVGEQYF. This rearrangement joins TRBV5-1 to TRBJ2-7; 10 bases fit TRBD2. Germline CDR1 SGHRS, CDR2 YFSETQ. The CDR3 extends over 15 amino acids. Trimming took 2 bases from V and 7 from J; bases not matched to a gene: 9.

The rearrangement uses TRBV29-1 and TRBJ2-1; D gene unclear. The CDR3 consists of 12 residues. Germline lookup yields CDR1 SQVTM and CDR2 ANQGSEA. Trimming pared 4 bases from V and 10 bases from J, leaving 14 bases between. Written as DNA, the CDR3 is TGCAGCGTTGGAGGCAAGCTAAGGGAGCAGTTCTTC. Protein sequence: CSVGGKLREQFF.

This chain joins TRBV10-3 and TRBJ1-2, with 9 bases lining up with TRBD1. Trimming took 0 bases from V and 6 from J; bases not matched to a gene: 5. The CDR3 runs to 15 residues. CDR1 is ENHRY, CDR2 SYGVKD, per germline. This chain's CDR3 is CAISESPGQGNGYTF. The CDR3 DNA reads TGTGCCATCAGTGAGTCACCGGGACAGGGAAATGGCTACACCTTC.

This sequence joins TRBV19 and TRBJ1-1, with 9 bases that match TRBD1. Germline V gene sequence: CDR1 LNHDA, CDR2 SQIVND (reference sequence). CDR3 length: 16 residues. V was pared by 6 bases and J by 3 bases, with 11 bases of the junction left unmatched. Here the CDR3 reads CASSDSTGGAYTEAFF. CDR3 nucleotide sequence: TGTGCCAGTAGCGACTCCACAGGGGGCGCCTACACTGAAGCTTTCTTT.

The chain is built from TRBV10-3 and TRBJ1-1; a weak D match, TRBD1 (5 bases). Germline V CDR1 and CDR2: ENHRY, SYGVKD. Trimming left V 4 bases short and J 3 bases short, with 12 bases between. CDR3 length: 14 amino acids. The CDR3 coding sequence is TGTGCCATCAGTGGCGTACGGGGGTACACTGAAGCTTTCTTT. Amino acids: CAISGVRGYTEAFF.

The sample holds one count of this clone. The chain uses TRBV5-6 and TRBJ1-2, with 7 bases fitting TRBD1. V dropped 4 bases and J dropped 8; count of bases not matched to a gene: 5. Germline lookup yields CDR1 SGHDT and CDR2 YYEEEE. This CDR3 is 12 amino acids long. CDR3 nucleotides: TGTGCCAGCAGCCTGACAGGGAACGGCTACACCTTC. Amino acid sequence: CASSLTGNGYTF.

In regard to this clone: A junction end diverges from the germline sequence, so it may reflect a read error. The same CDR3 is also encoded by other DNA sequences in this sample. The genes are TRBV7-9 and TRBJ1-5; D not certain. Germline assignment: CDR1 SEHNR and CDR2 FQNEAQ (reference sequence). The length of the CDR3 is 16 residues. The CDR3 DNA reads as TGTGCCAGCAGCTTCTCCCGGAGCGGTAGCAATCAGCCACAGCATTTT. It is translated as CASSFSRSGSNQPQHF.

The chain has TRBV7-2 and TRBJ2-3; either TRBD1 or TRBD2 may fit D (5 bases each). Germline CDR1 SGHTA, CDR2 FQGNSA. This CDR3 has 15 amino acids. The germline V and J ends were trimmed by 10 bases and 8 bases, with 25 bases remaining between them. The CDR3 loop is CATNRGAPRLGTQYF. CDR3 DNA: TGTGCCACCAACAGAGGGGCCCCGAGGTTGGGTACGCAGTATTTT.

The rearrangement joins TRBV7-6 to TRBJ2-7; no clear D gene. V lost 5 bases to trimming and J lost 1 base, with 12 bases between them. The germline V gene encodes CDR1 SGHVS and CDR2 FNYEAQ. The length of the CDR3 is 14 residues. The CDR3, as DNA: TGTGCCAGCAGCCCGCGTGGGGTTTCCTACGAGCAGTACTTC. Translation: CASSPRGVSYEQYF.

The CDR3 here is CASSLGFAGSQETQYF. The CDR3 DNA reads TGTGCCAGCAGTTTGGGCTTCGCCGGCTCACAAGAGACCCAGTACTTC. The chain links TRBV28 to TRBJ2-5; no clear D. The CDR3 covers 16 residues. V was trimmed by 3 bases and J by 2 bases, leaving 16 bases between them. Looked up from germline, CDR1 is MDHEN and CDR2 is SYDVKM.

The chain recombines TRBV5-1 with TRBJ2-2; 9 bases line up with TRBD1. CDR1 and CDR2 from the germline V gene are SGHRS and YFSETQ. Trimming removed 3 bases from V and 3 bases from J; junction bases left unmatched: 0. The CDR3 covers 14 residues. The CDR3 DNA follows: TGCGCCAGCAGCTGGACAGGGGACACCGGGGAGCTGTTTTTT. Translation gives CASSWTGDTGELFF.

The chain is built from TRBV9 and TRBJ2-5; D is possibly TRBD1 or TRBD2 (5 bases each). Trimming took off 3 bases at V and 5 bases at J, with 20 bases between the two ends. Germline CDR1 reads SGDLS; CDR2 reads YYNGEE. CDR3 length equals 16 residues. The CDR3 protein is CASSETGTVNGETQYF. CDR3 nucleotides: TGTGCCAGCAGCGAAACCGGGACCGTAAACGGGGAGACCCAGTACTTC. The full variable domain, its missing parts supplied by reference TRBV9 and TRBJ2-5, is DSGVTQTPKHLITATGQRVTLRCSPRSGDLSVYWYQQSLDQGLQFLIQYYNGEERAKGNILERFSAQQFPDLHSELNLSSLELGDSALYFCASSETGTVNGETQYFGPGTRLLVL.

The rearrangement uses TRBV4-3 and TRBJ2-5; a possible D gene is TRBD2 (7 bases). CDR1 and CDR2 from the germline V gene are LGHNA and YSLEER. The CDR3 runs 14 residues. V lost 4 bases and J 3 bases, leaving 12 bases between the germline ends. The CDR3 spells CASSLEGGEETQYF. CDR3 DNA sequence: TGCGCCAGCAGCCTGGAGGGGGGGGAAGAGACCCAGTACTTC.

The chain uses TRBV15 and TRBJ2-7; D uncertain. This CDR3 spans 17 amino acids. V lost 2 bases, J lost 7 bases, and 24 bases lay in between. The germline gives CDR1 LNHNV, CDR2 YYDKDF (reference sequence). CDR3 loop: CATSRPSMGSFGREQYF. DNA of the CDR3: TGTGCCACCAGCAGACCTTCGATGGGATCTTTTGGACGAGAGCAGTACTTC.

This sequence joins TRBV9 and TRBJ2-3; tentatively, D is TRBD2 (6 bases). Germline-derived CDR1 and CDR2 are SGDLS and YYNGEE. V was cut by 0 bases and J by 2 bases, with 19 bases left in between. The CDR3 runs 18 residues. The CDR3: CASSVGLWAGSATDTQYF. The CDR3 coding sequence is TGTGCCAGCAGCGTAGGATTGTGGGCGGGATCGGCCACAGATACGCAGTATTTT.

As to this clone: Additional DNA sequences in this sample encode the identical CDR3. V and J are TRBV7-8 and TRBJ1-1; TRBD1 might be the D (5 bases). Germline CDR1 SGHVS, CDR2 FQNEAQ. The CDR3 contains 14 residues. Trimming pared 1 base from V and 1 base from J, leaving 7 bases between. The CDR3 is CASSLVRGNTEAFF. The CDR3 DNA follows: TGTGCCAGCAGCTTAGTAAGGGGGAACACTGAAGCTTTCTTT.

The CDR3 protein is CASKGDNQPQHF. DNA of the CDR3: TGTGCCAGCAAGGGGGACAATCAGCCCCAGCATTTT. The chain is built from TRBV2 and TRBJ1-5; the D gene is possibly TRBD1 (6 bases). The CDR3 is 12 amino acids. Trimming stripped 7 bases from V and 3 bases from J, with 7 bases between. Per the germline V gene, CDR1 is SNHLY and CDR2 is FYNNEI.

On this clone: This sample includes further DNA sequences coding for the same CDR3. The V and J genes are TRBV27 and TRBJ2-5; D possibly corresponds to TRBD2 (6 bases). Looked up from germline, CDR1 is MNHEY and CDR2 is SMNVEV (reference sequence). Trimming removed 1 base from V and 3 bases from J, with 9 bases in between. This CDR3 region has 14 residues. For the CDR3, the DNA is TGTGCCAGCAGTTTATACGGGGGAGAAGAGACCCAGTACTTC. Its protein is CASSLYGGEETQYF.

The chain combines TRBV28 with TRBJ2-7, with no clear D. The V gene lost 3 bases and the J gene lost 7 bases, with 7 bases spanning the gap. The CDR3 contains 11 residues. Germline-derived CDR1 and CDR2 are MDHEN and SYDVKM. CDR3 residues: CASSLREEQYF. For the CDR3, the DNA is TGTGCCAGCAGTTTGAGAGAAGAGCAGTACTTC.

V is TRBV6-1 and J is TRBJ1-1; D is ambiguous. There are 12 residues in the CDR3. Trimming stripped 2 bases from V and 7 bases from J, with 8 bases between. Germline V gene sequence: CDR1 MNHNS, CDR2 SASEGT. The CDR3 DNA reads TGTGCCAGCAGTGAACCCCGGCTTGAAGCTTTCTTT. This translates into CASSEPRLEAFF.

This chain connects TRBV18 to TRBJ1-5; 8 nucleotides agree with TRBD1. The CDR3 has 14 amino acids. Germline-derived CDR1 and CDR2 are KGHSH and LQKENI. J was trimmed by 6 bases and V by 6 bases; bases with no gene match: 7. The CDR3: CASSTDRVVQPQHF. The CDR3 DNA sequence: TGTGCCAGCTCCACGGACAGGGTGGTTCAGCCCCAGCATTTT.